Listed here are 25 T cell receptor beta chains from one sample, sequenced in a study of T cells after yellow fever vaccination. Each CDR3 protein gets one entry after TCRdb re-called the 5' RACE reads with MiXCR. The sample lists about 320,000 distinct CDR3 sequences, approximately 4.3% occurring once. Sequences were derived from PBMCs, sampled 15 days after the yellow fever booster vaccination. The receptors stem from a man aged 18 to 30 who received the YFV17D yellow fever vaccine.

This clonotype was seen only a few times. The chain carries TRBV30 and TRBJ1-2, with TRBD1 matching over 8 bases. This CDR3 contains 14 residues. Germline V gene sequence: CDR1 GTSNPN, CDR2 SVGIG (reference sequence). J lost 8 bases, V lost 0 bases, and 8 bases had no gene match. The CDR3 sequence: CAWSVQGTGFGYTF. CDR3 bases: TGTGCCTGGAGTGTACAAGGGACAGGCTTCGGCTACACCTTC.

This clonotype turned up a few times. The V call is TRBV7-2, the J call TRBJ1-2, with no clear D. The length of the CDR3 is 13 residues. Deletions cut 1 base from V and 7 bases from J, with 10 bases between. Germline V gene lookup returns CDR1 SGHTA and CDR2 FQGNSA. The CDR3 bases are TGTGCCAGCAGCTTAGAAGTAGGGTTTGGCTACACCTTC. Translating gives CASSLEVGFGYTF.

In this sample, this clonotype turned up a few times. J is TRBJ2-5 and V is TRBV20-1; no clear D. The CDR3 totals 12 residues. Trimming removed 3 bases at V and 5 bases at J, with 10 bases between. Germline-derived CDR1 and CDR2 are DFQATT and SNEGSKA (reference sequence). CDR3 nucleotide sequence: TGCAGTGCTAGGACCCCGGGTGAGACCCAGTACTTC. It translates to CSARTPGETQYF.

This chain connects TRBV27 to TRBJ1-2; 10 nucleotides line up with TRBD1. There are 14 residues in the CDR3. V was clipped by 5 bases and J by 8 bases; unmatched bases: 8. Germline CDR1 reads MNHEY; CDR2 reads SMNVEV (reference sequence). The CDR3 region has the DNA TGTGCCAGCAGTCGGAGACAGGGGGCGTGGGGCTACACCTTC. As protein: CASSRRQGAWGYTF.

This clonotype was counted many times. The chain couples TRBV24-1 to TRBJ2-3, with TRBD1 as a possible D gene (6 bases). From germline, CDR1 is KGHDR and CDR2 SFDVKD. The CDR3 is 15 residues long. The V and J ends lost 2 bases and 5 bases respectively, with 13 bases between them. CDR3 sequence: CATSDSRTAGDTQYF. DNA for the CDR3: TGTGCCACCAGTGATTCGAGGACAGCTGGAGATACGCAGTATTTT.

This clonotype was counted many times. This chain joins TRBV7-9 and TRBJ2-1; maybe TRBD1 (6 bases). Germline V lookup: CDR1 SEHNR, CDR2 FQNEAQ (reference sequence). V lost 5 bases to trimming and J lost 4 bases, with 18 bases between them. This CDR3 has 16 amino acids. CDR3 sequence (DNA): TGTGCCAGCAGCGTCTTGCCCCCGGACAGTTACAATGAGCAGTTCTTC. The encoded protein is CASSVLPPDSYNEQFF.

The sample holds a few counts of this clonotype. The chain is built from TRBV4-3 and TRBJ2-1; 8 bases are shared with TRBD1. The germline V gene encodes CDR1 LGHNA and CDR2 YSLEER. Trimming cost V 4 bases and J 8 bases; bases outside gene matches: 13. CDR3 length: 16 amino acids. CDR3 bases: TGCGCCAGCAGCCGAAGACAGGGGATTGTCGAGGATGAGCAGTTCTTC. This gives the protein CASSRRQGIVEDEQFF.

This clonotype has a count of ten or more. The rearrangement joins TRBV6-1 to TRBJ2-5; 9 nucleotides align to TRBD2. J was trimmed by 4 bases and V by 5 bases; bases with no gene match: 14. Germline V gene lookup returns CDR1 MNHNS and CDR2 SASEGT. This CDR3 has 17 amino acids. CDR3 sequence reads: CASSRPTAGGFVETQYF. CDR3 in DNA: TGTGCCAGCAGTAGGCCAACAGCGGGGGGCTTTGTAGAGACCCAGTACTTC.

This clonotype was counted at least ten times. The chain employs TRBV20-1 and TRBJ2-2, with D possibly being TRBD2 (5 bases). CDR1 and CDR2 from the germline V gene are DFQATT and SNEGSKA (reference sequence). The CDR3 covers 13 residues. V gave up 4 bases and J gave up 7 bases, with 13 bases separating them. The CDR3: CSAMDQEDGELFF. CDR3 DNA: TGCAGTGCTATGGACCAGGAGGACGGGGAGCTGTTTTTT.

The sample holds many counts of this clonotype. The J gene is TRBJ2-3, the V gene TRBV7-2, with D tentatively TRBD2 (7 bases). In germline, CDR1 is SGHTA, CDR2 FQGNSA. Trimming stripped 3 bases from V and 2 bases from J, with 18 bases between. The CDR3 contains 17 residues. In nucleotides, the CDR3 is TGTGCCAGCAGCTTTATAGGGGGGGCGAGATTCACAGATACGCAGTATTTT. Its protein is CASSFIGGARFTDTQYF.

This clonotype was counted many times. V usage is TRBV20-1 and J usage is TRBJ2-3; D is unresolved. The CDR3 consists of 13 residues. Germline V gene lookup returns CDR1 DFQATT and CDR2 SNEGSKA (reference sequence). The germline V and J ends were trimmed by 0 bases and 5 bases, with 9 bases remaining between them. Written as DNA, the CDR3 is TGCAGTGCTAGAGATTACGAACGAGATACGCAGTATTTT. Its translation: CSARDYERDTQYF.

The genes are TRBV30 and TRBJ2-7; 11 nucleotides agree with TRBD1. J gave up 3 bases and V 8 bases, and 0 bases lay outside the gene matches. Germline CDR1 reads GTSNPN; CDR2 reads SVGIG (reference sequence). CDR3 length: 11 residues. This CDR3 is CAGTGGYEQYF. CDR3 bases: TGTGCCGGGACAGGGGGCTACGAGCAGTACTTC.

This clonotype was picked up a small number of times. The chain has TRBV12-3 or TRBV12-4 and TRBJ2-7, with 10 bases matching TRBD2. The CDR3 has 14 amino acids. The V gene end was trimmed by 6 bases and the J gene end by 1 base; junction bases not matched to a gene: 3. CDR3 region: CASRGTSESYEQYF. The DNA for the CDR3 is TGTGCCAGCAGAGGGACTAGCGAATCCTACGAGCAGTACTTC.

This clonotype was counted only a few times. The chain has TRBV9 and TRBJ2-2; 12 bases agree with TRBD1. Germline CDR1 reads SGDLS; CDR2 reads YYNGEE. The CDR3 sequence is 16 residues long. Losses at the gene ends were 3 bases for V and 7 bases for J; bases not matched to a gene: 7. CDR3: CASSAKGQGAFGELFF. DNA of the CDR3: TGTGCCAGCAGCGCCAAGGGACAGGGGGCTTTCGGGGAGCTGTTTTTT.

There are many counts of this clonotype. The chain joins TRBV5-1 to TRBJ1-1; a weak D match, TRBD1 (6 bases). The V end was cut by 2 bases, the J end by 2 bases, with 10 bases between. The germline gives CDR1 SGHRS, CDR2 YFSETQ. This CDR3 is built from 14 residues. Here the CDR3 DNA reads TGCGCCAGCAGCTTCGGGGGGCCTAACACTGAAGCTTTCTTT. It translates to CASSFGGPNTEAFF.

This clonotype was seen ten or more times. The genes are TRBV25-1 and TRBJ2-5, with D perhaps given as TRBD1 or TRBD2 (6 bases each). The CDR3 is made up of 15 amino acids. CDR1 is MGHDK, CDR2 SYGVNS, per germline. Trimming shortened V by 11 bases and J by 2 bases, and 21 bases separated the two germline ends. This CDR3 is CAGGGSGSKQETQYF. The CDR3 DNA is TGTGCCGGAGGGGGGTCGGGGTCTAAACAAGAGACCCAGTACTTC.

This clonotype was detected many times. This chain uses TRBV12-3 or TRBV12-4 with TRBJ1-5; 7 bases align to TRBD1. The CDR3 sequence is 16 residues long. The V segment lost 5 bases and the J segment 0 bases; nucleotides outside the gene matches: 7. In DNA, the CDR3 is TGTGCCAGCAGTCAGGGGACAGTATATAGCAATCAGCCCCAGCATTTT. Translation: CASSQGTVYSNQPQHF.

This chain connects TRBV6-1 to TRBJ2-2; the D gene is possibly TRBD1 (5 bases). Trimming removed 6 bases from V and 3 bases from J, with 8 bases in between. The CDR3 totals 13 residues. Looked up from germline, CDR1 is MNHNS and CDR2 is SASEGT. The CDR3 loop reads CASRGPYTGELFF. As DNA, the CDR3 is TGTGCCAGCAGGGGGCCTTACACCGGGGAGCTGTTTTTT.

In its sample, this clonotype was seen many times. The chain is built from TRBV20-1 and TRBJ2-3, with TRBD2 identical over 7 bases. The V segment lost 7 bases and the J segment 2 bases; nucleotides outside the gene matches: 12. This CDR3 is built from 15 residues. CDR1 is DFQATT and CDR2 is SNEGSKA in the germline V gene (reference sequence). CDR3 nucleotide sequence: TGCAGTGTCGAATACGGCGGGAGTTTCACAGATACGCAGTATTTT. Protein: CSVEYGGSFTDTQYF.

This clonotype was recorded many times. Here the CDR3 reads CASSTGTVNSPLHF. The CDR3 DNA sequence: TGCGCCAGCAGCACCGGGACGGTCAATTCACCCCTCCACTTT. The chain combines TRBV5-1 with TRBJ1-6, with TRBD1 as a possible D gene (5 bases). The germline gives CDR1 SGHRS, CDR2 YFSETQ. The ends were cut back, 4 bases at V and 7 bases at J, with 12 bases in the middle. The CDR3 runs to 14 residues.

This clonotype appeared a few times. The genes are TRBV6-5 and TRBJ1-1; tentatively, D is TRBD1 (6 bases). This CDR3 region has 16 residues. Trimming left V 0 bases short and J 0 bases short, with 11 bases between. From germline, CDR1 is MNHEY and CDR2 SVGAGI. The CDR3 DNA follows: TGTGCCAGCAGTTACTCGACGGGACATCTGAACACTGAAGCTTTCTTT. Translating gives CASSYSTGHLNTEAFF.

The V gene is TRBV5-1, the J gene TRBJ1-5; 8 bases fit TRBD1. The CDR3 is made up of 17 amino acids. Germline CDR1 SGHRS, CDR2 YFSETQ. The trim removed 0 bases at V and 7 bases at J, leaving 12 bases unmatched. CDR3 sequence: CASSLGAAGGAGQPQHF. CDR3 coding DNA: TGCGCCAGCAGCTTGGGAGCCGCAGGGGGCGCGGGACAGCCCCAGCATTTT. Variable domain in full (rest from reference TRBV5-1 and TRBJ1-5): KAGVTQTPRYLIKTRGQQVTLSCSPISGHRSVSWYQQTPGQGLQFLFEYFSETQRNKGNFPGRFSGRQFSNSRSEMNVSTLELGDSALYLCASSLGAAGGAGQPQHFGDGTRLSIL.

This clonotype showed up just a few times. This sequence joins TRBV15 and TRBJ2-5, with TRBD1 matching 8 bases. This CDR3 spans 16 amino acids. Germline CDR1 reads LNHNV; CDR2 reads YYDKDF (reference sequence). The V segment lost 4 bases and the J segment 2 bases; nucleotides outside the gene matches: 9. The CDR3 sequence: CATSTRGLRYQETQYF. The DNA of the CDR3 is TGTGCCACCAGCACCAGGGGGCTAAGGTATCAAGAGACCCAGTACTTC.

This clonotype was detected many times. The chain uses TRBV2 and TRBJ2-5, with TRBD1 identical over 7 bases. J lost 2 bases, V lost 10 bases, and 7 bases had no gene match. Germline CDR1 SNHLY, CDR2 FYNNEI. The CDR3 contains 13 residues. The DNA for the CDR3 is TGTGCCACTTCTGGGACAGCACAAGAGACCCAGTACTTC. It is translated as CATSGTAQETQYF.

Written as DNA, the CDR3 is TGCAGCGTTGACCCCCGACGGGGATCCTACAATGAGCAGTTCTTC. Translation gives CSVDPRRGSYNEQFF. This chain links TRBV29-1 with TRBJ2-1; D might be TRBD2 (5 bases). CDR1 is SQVTM and CDR2 is ANQGSEA in the germline V gene. Trimming left V 3 bases short and J 1 base short, with 13 bases between. CDR3 length: 15 residues.